Below are 22 T cell receptor beta chains sequenced from a single sample in a study of cytomegalovirus exposure and HLA in healthy donors. Amplification used 60 Vbeta primers and 13 Jbeta primers. Libraries were prepared by immunoSEQ multiplex PCR; TCRdb keeps only in-frame clonotypes and omits some of them. The data show 300,000 or so clones, about four fifths seen once. The sample taken for sequencing was PBMCs. The receptor set was obtained from a woman aged 40 to 55 in good health and CMV-seropositive.

This clone was counted between two and nine times. J is TRBJ1-4 and V is TRBV10-3, with D uncertain. The CDR3 is made up of 14 amino acids. Germline CDR1 reads ENHRY; CDR2 reads SYGVKD. V lost 8 bases to trimming and J lost 6 bases, with 16 bases between them. The CDR3 DNA follows: TGTGCCATCGCAAGTAGCGGGTTGGATGAAAAACTGTTTTTT. This codes for CAIASSGLDEKLFF.

This chain joins TRBV7-9 and TRBJ1-1; D unresolved. This CDR3 spans 13 amino acids. V was clipped by 5 bases and J by 6 bases, with 13 bases between them. The V gene's germline CDR1 is SEHNR and CDR2 FQNEAQ (reference sequence). The CDR3 DNA reads as TGTGCCAGCAGCCGCCGGGAGGCCGCTGAAGCTTTCTTT. Amino acid sequence: CASSRREAAEAFF.

V gene TRBV7-8 combines with J gene TRBJ1-1; D unclear. Germline CDR1 SGHVS, CDR2 FQNEAQ. The CDR3 is 13 residues long. V was shortened by 3 bases and J by 0 bases, with 5 bases between the two germline ends. The CDR3 nucleotides are TGTGCCAGCAGCTTCTCTGTGAACACTGAAGCTTTCTTT. Protein product: CASSFSVNTEAFF.

CDR3: CASADSSSGNTIYF. The CDR3 nucleotides read TGTGCCAGCGCCGACTCTAGCTCTGGAAACACCATATATTTT. The rearrangement uses TRBV6-6 and TRBJ1-3; D is unresolved. V lost 8 bases to trimming and J lost 0 bases, with 11 bases between them. Germline loops: CDR1 MNHNY, CDR2 SVGAGI (reference sequence). The CDR3 is 14 amino acids.

This chain joins TRBV7-9 and TRBJ1-4; TRBD1 agrees at 8 bases. With 0 bases clipped from V and 4 bases from J, the junction kept 4 bases outside the gene matches. The CDR3 sequence is 16 residues long. CDR1 is SEHNR and CDR2 is FQNEAQ in the germline V gene (reference sequence). The CDR3 region is CASSLAGGQGNEKLFF. CDR3 sequence (DNA): TGTGCCAGCAGCTTAGCAGGTGGACAGGGTAATGAAAAACTGTTTTTT.

The chain recombines TRBV2 with TRBJ2-2; 12 bases fit TRBD2. Germline-derived CDR1 and CDR2 are SNHLY and FYNNEI. The junction had 5 bases not matched to a gene; V was cut back by 6 bases and J by 6 bases. This CDR3 comprises 15 residues. The chain's CDR3 is CASRLGLAGPGELFF. For the CDR3, the DNA is TGTGCCAGCAGGCTAGGACTAGCGGGACCCGGGGAGCTGTTTTTT.

This rearrangement joins TRBV6-9 to TRBJ2-1, with TRBD2 as a possible D gene (6 bases). The CDR3 covers 9 residues. Germline CDR1 reads MNHGY; CDR2 reads SVAAGI. V lost 11 bases and J lost 9, with 8 bases in between. The CDR3, as DNA: TGTGCCCGACTAGGTGAGCAGTTCTTC. Amino acid sequence: CARLGEQFF.

V gene TRBV7-2 combines with J gene TRBJ2-5, with 11 bases aligning to TRBD2. The CDR3 is made up of 16 amino acids. CDR1 is SGHTA, CDR2 FQGNSA, per germline. J lost 4 bases, V lost 5 bases, and 9 bases had no gene match. CDR3 residues: CASSLGGTSGSETQYF. CDR3 DNA sequence: TGTGCCAGCAGCCTTGGGGGGACTAGCGGATCAGAGACCCAGTACTTC.

The chain joins TRBV5-4 to TRBJ2-3; TRBD2 matches at 11 bases. The germline CDR1 and CDR2 sequences are SGHNT and YYREEE (reference sequence). Trimming at V came to 9 bases and at J to 5 bases, leaving 5 bases not matched to a gene. The CDR3 has 13 amino acids. CDR3 DNA: TGTGCCATAGGACTAGCGGGTATAGATACGCAGTATTTT. It yields the protein CAIGLAGIDTQYF.

This clone was counted once. V gene TRBV19 combines with J gene TRBJ1-5; D possibly corresponds to TRBD1 (6 bases). V was cut by 4 bases and J by 2 bases, with 15 bases left in between. CDR1 is LNHDA, CDR2 SQIVND, per germline (reference sequence). CDR3 length equals 16 residues. The CDR3 region has the DNA TGTGCCAGTAGTACCCCAGGGGCGCTAGGCAATCAGCCCCAGCATTTT. Protein: CASSTPGALGNQPQHF.

This sequence joins TRBV27 and TRBJ2-7; 15 bases map to TRBD2. There are 14 residues in the CDR3. The germline V gene encodes CDR1 MNHEY and CDR2 SMNVEV (reference sequence). V was pared by 7 bases and J by 6 bases, with 4 bases of the junction left unmatched. The CDR3, as DNA: TGTGCCAGCACCCCGGGACTAGCGGGGGGCGAGCAGTACTTC. It encodes CASTPGLAGGEQYF.

The chain links TRBV28 to TRBJ1-1; 7 positions match TRBD1. The CDR3 contains 13 residues. J lost 7 bases, V lost 3 bases, and 5 bases had no gene match. The germline CDR1 and CDR2 sequences are MDHEN and SYDVKM. The DNA for the CDR3 is TGTGCCAGCAGTTTGGCCCCAGGGGGTGAAGCTTTCTTT. Protein sequence: CASSLAPGGEAFF.

This clone was recorded once. The chain combines TRBV4-3 with TRBJ2-7; 8 nucleotides line up with TRBD2. J gave up 2 bases and V 2 bases, and 11 bases lay outside the gene matches. CDR3 size: 17 residues. The germline CDR1 and CDR2 sequences are LGHNA and YSLEER. Here the CDR3 reads CASSQLSSSGVPYEQYF. The CDR3 region has the DNA TGCGCCAGCAGCCAACTGAGCAGTAGCGGGGTCCCCTACGAGCAGTACTTC.

The chain combines TRBV11-2 with TRBJ2-5, with D uncertain. Germline CDR1 is SGHAT and CDR2 is FQNNGV. Trimming took off 5 bases at V and 10 bases at J, with 14 bases between the two ends. This CDR3 spans 12 amino acids. For the CDR3, the DNA is TGTGCCAGCAGCCCCGGAACTACGAACCAGTACTTC. Translated, it gives CASSPGTTNQYF.

The V gene is TRBV30, the J gene TRBJ1-1, with 7 bases lining up with TRBD1. V was clipped by 4 bases and J by 0 bases; unmatched bases: 8. Germline V lookup: CDR1 GTSNPN, CDR2 SVGIG (reference sequence). The CDR3 is made up of 15 amino acids. CDR3 sequence: CAWIGGGYMNTEAFF. In nucleotides, the CDR3 is TGTGCCTGGATTGGAGGGGGCTACATGAACACTGAAGCTTTCTTT.

The chain links TRBV25-1 to TRBJ1-5; tentatively, D is TRBD1 (5 bases). Germline CDR1 MGHDK, CDR2 SYGVNS. This CDR3 comprises 14 residues. Trimming stripped 3 bases from V and 6 bases from J, with 12 bases between. CDR3 amino acids: CASSEQGDSQPQHF. The CDR3 nucleotides are TGTGCCAGCAGTGAGCAGGGTGATAGTCAGCCCCAGCATTTT. The full variable domain, completed using reference TRBV25-1 and TRBJ1-5, is EADIYQTPRYLVIGTGKKITLECSQTMGHDKMYWYQQDPGMELHLIHYSYGVNSTEKGDLSSESTVSRIRTEHFPLTLESARPSHTSQYLCASSEQGDSQPQHFGDGTRLSIL.

The V call is TRBV7-9, the J call TRBJ1-1, with 7 bases lining up with TRBD1. There are 13 residues in the CDR3. Per germline, CDR1 SEHNR and CDR2 FQNEAQ (reference sequence). With V trimmed by 4 bases and J by 8 bases, 7 bases remained unmatched. CDR3 sequence: CASSSSGGIEAFF. The CDR3 nucleotides read TGTGCCAGCAGCTCTTCAGGGGGGATAGAAGCTTTCTTT.

The rearrangement uses TRBV2 and TRBJ2-5; 10 nucleotides align to TRBD2. The J call may be faulty, since TRBJ2-7 better matches the DNA end. CDR1 SNHLY and CDR2 FYNNEI come from the germline V gene. This CDR3 has 16 residues. Written as DNA, the CDR3 is TGTGCCAGCAGTGCGCCTACTAGCGGGGCTCCCTACGAGCAGTACTTC. The encoded protein is CASSAPTSGAPYEQYF.

V and J are TRBV5-1 and TRBJ2-2, with TRBD2 matching over 8 bases. The CDR3 loop spans 18 amino acids. V was clipped by 1 base and J by 6 bases; unmatched bases: 14. Germline V gives CDR1 SGHRS, CDR2 YFSETQ. DNA of the CDR3: TGCGCCAGCAGCTTGATATGGGGGCTAGCGGGTCCCGCCGGGGAGCTGTTTTTT. This codes for CASSLIWGLAGPAGELFF.

V and J are TRBV6-1 and TRBJ2-7; 9 nucleotides align to TRBD2. From germline, CDR1 is MNHNS and CDR2 SASEGT. The CDR3 has 13 residues. V dropped 6 bases and J dropped 6; count of bases not matched to a gene: 6. This chain's CDR3 is CASRAGLASEQYF. CDR3 DNA: TGTGCCAGCAGGGCGGGACTAGCCTCCGAGCAGTACTTC.

With respect to this clone: Other DNA sequences in this specimen translate into the identical CDR3. The chain joins TRBV9 to TRBJ1-1; D might be TRBD1 (6 bases). The V gene lost 4 bases and the J gene lost 1 base, with 14 bases spanning the gap. CDR3 length: 15 amino acids. From germline, CDR1 is SGDLS and CDR2 YYNGEE. CDR3 amino acids: CASSPSGGPNTEAFF. As DNA, the CDR3 is TGTGCCAGCAGCCCAAGTGGGGGCCCGAACACTGAAGCTTTCTTT.

This clone was recorded once. J is TRBJ2-3 and V is TRBV30; 7 positions match TRBD2. Germline assignment: CDR1 GTSNPN and CDR2 SVGIG (reference sequence). The CDR3 extends over 14 amino acids. Germline trimming cut 2 bases from V and 1 base from J; bases unmatched to any gene: 3. This CDR3 reads CAWSIREGTDTQYF. CDR3 sequence (DNA): TGTGCCTGGAGTATCCGGGAGGGCACAGATACGCAGTATTTT.